The 10 T cell receptor beta chains below come from one sample, sequenced in a study of CD8 T cells in ankylosing spondylitis. Each CDR3 protein is one row after TCRdb ran MiXCR on the 5' RACE reads. This table holds hundreds of thousands of distinct CDR3 sequences, about 20% found once. Sequencing was carried out using blood, either unsorted or a sorted T cell fraction (not recorded which). The receptor set was obtained from a male donor with ankylosing spondylitis or in good health (not recorded which).

This clonotype was picked up a small number of times. The chain combines TRBV12-3 or TRBV12-4 with TRBJ1-4; D is undetermined. The CDR3 is 17 amino acids. V lost 5 bases, J lost 0 bases, and 16 bases lay in between. CDR3 region: CASSSSGRLTTNEKLFF. Written as DNA, the CDR3 is TGTGCCAGCAGTAGCTCCGGGAGGTTGACAACTAATGAAAAACTGTTTTTT.

The J gene is TRBJ1-1, the V gene TRBV7-6, with D possibly matching TRBD1 (5 bases). The CDR3 runs to 14 residues. In germline, CDR1 is SGHVS, CDR2 FNYEAQ. With 11 bases removed from V and 0 bases from J, the gap between germline ends came to 16 bases. CDR3 region: CACIRGPLNTEAFF. CDR3 sequence (DNA): TGTGCCTGCATCCGGGGCCCCCTGAACACTGAAGCTTTCTTT.

This clonotype has just a few counts. The chain recombines TRBV21-1 with TRBJ2-7; the table assigns TRBD1, which was not confirmed against the DNA. TRBV21-1 is assigned pseudogene status. CDR3 length equals 14 residues. The CDR3 nucleotides read TGTGCCACTAGCTGGGCGCAAAGCTCCTACGAGCAGTACGTC. Its translation: CATSWAQSSYEQYV.

This chain joins TRBV7-3 and TRBJ2-1; no clear D. Germline values: CDR1 SGHTA, CDR2 FQGTGA. CDR3 length: 13 amino acids. V was cut by 3 bases and J by 6 bases, with 9 bases left in between. CDR3 in DNA: TGTGCCAGCAGCTTGATAGGAACCAATGAGCAGTTCTTC. Translating it yields CASSLIGTNEQFF.

This clonotype was detected only a few times. V gene TRBV11-2 combines with J gene TRBJ2-5; weak D call: TRBD2 (5 bases). Trimming took 3 bases from V and 5 from J, leaving 10 bases between them. Looked up from germline, CDR1 is SGHAT and CDR2 is FQNNGV. CDR3 length: 13 amino acids. CDR3 nucleotides: TGTGCCAGCAGCTTTACGGAGCGGGAGACCCAGTACTTC. This gives the protein CASSFTERETQYF. The full variable domain, completed using reference TRBV11-2 and TRBJ2-5, is EAGVAQSPRYKIIEKRQSVAFWCNPISGHATLYWYQQILGQGPKLLIQFQNNGVVDDSQLPKDRFSAERLKGVDSTLKIQPAKLEDSAVYLCASSFTERETQYFGPGTRLLVL.

Concerning this clonotype: The CDR3 carries no conserved terminal phenylalanine or tryptophan, so it likely arises from a read error. V gene TRBV20-1 combines with J gene TRBJ1-1, with 7 nucleotides matching TRBD1. V was clipped by 1 base and J by 1 base; unmatched bases: 6. This CDR3 has 15 amino acids. Germline CDR1 and CDR2: DFQATT and SNEGSKA (reference sequence). The DNA of the CDR3 is TGCAGTGCTAGAGCCCGACAGGGAACGAACACTGAAGCTTTCTAT. It translates to CSARARQGTNTEAFY.

The chain uses TRBV5-1 and TRBJ2-1; 8 bases are shared with TRBD2. Germline CDR1 SGHRS, CDR2 YFSETQ. The CDR3 consists of 14 residues. J was trimmed by 6 bases and V by 1 base; bases with no gene match: 3. The CDR3 protein is CASSLWRGVNEQFF. The CDR3 nucleotides read TGCGCCAGCAGCTTGTGGCGGGGGGTCAATGAGCAGTTCTTC. The whole variable domain, filled in from reference TRBV5-1 and TRBJ2-1, reads KAGVTQTPRYLIKTRGQQVTLSCSPISGHRSVSWYQQTPGQGLQFLFEYFSETQRNKGNFPGRFSGRQFSNSRSEMNVSTLELGDSALYLCASSLWRGVNEQFFGPGTRLTVL.

This clonotype was counted only a few times. The chain has TRBV5-1 and TRBJ2-4; TRBD1 agrees at 9 bases. V shed 4 bases, J shed 3 bases, and the junction held 8 bases outside the gene matches. The CDR3 is 16 amino acids. CDR1 and CDR2 from the germline V gene are SGHRS and YFSETQ. The CDR3 DNA reads as TGCGCCAGCAGCCAGCCACAGGGGGCCGGCAAAAACATTCAGTACTTC. As protein: CASSQPQGAGKNIQYF. Looking up the rest from reference TRBV5-1 and TRBJ2-4 gives the full variable domain: KAGVTQTPRYLIKTRGQQVTLSCSPISGHRSVSWYQQTPGQGLQFLFEYFSETQRNKGNFPGRFSGRQFSNSRSEMNVSTLELGDSALYLCASSQPQGAGKNIQYFGAGTRLSVL.

Only a few counts were recorded for this clonotype. The chain employs TRBV3-1 and TRBJ1-5; D unclear. Trimming pared 0 bases from V and 0 bases from J, leaving 3 bases between. Germline V gives CDR1 LGHDT, CDR2 YNNKEL (reference sequence). The CDR3 is 14 residues long. CDR3 residues: CASSQDNSNQPQHF. The CDR3 nucleotides read TGTGCCAGCAGCCAAGATAATAGCAATCAGCCCCAGCATTTT.

The chain links TRBV7-6 to TRBJ2-1; 9 nucleotides line up with TRBD2. CDR1 and CDR2 (germline): SGHVS, FNYEAQ. The CDR3 loop spans 18 amino acids. V dropped 4 bases and J dropped 4; count of bases not matched to a gene: 14. CDR3 sequence reads: CASSSPEDSGGSYNEQFF. The DNA of the CDR3 is TGTGCCAGCAGCTCCCCGGAGGATAGCGGGGGTTCATACAATGAGCAGTTCTTC.